A single sample is the source of the 14 T cell receptor beta chains below, sequenced in a study of human T cells and chemical hapten exposure. MiXCR, run by TCRdb on the RACE reads, gives a single entry per CDR3 protein. Of 350,000 to 450,000 distinct CDR3 sequences detected, 4.5% to 6% appear once; the ten largest clones hold 2.6%. Documented time point: pre-sensitization, week 0. Treatment reported: therapeutic diphenylcyclopropenone sensitization with weekly scalp DPC. The specimen was whole blood, collected in connection with sensitization to the hapten diphenylcyclopropenone (DPC). These receptor sequences come from a woman between 50 and 59 years old with alopecia areata. Some clones in this sample may be carry-over from other donors' samples.

The table lists this clonotype with many counts. The chain employs TRBV5-1 and TRBJ2-3; D might be TRBD2 (5 bases). Germline V gene data show CDR1 as SGHRS and CDR2 as YFSETQ. V lost 0 bases and J 4 bases, leaving 12 bases between the germline ends. CDR3 length: 15 residues. CDR3 bases: TGCGCCAGCAGCTTGGAGGGAGTGGGCGCAGATACGCAGTATTTT. Protein product: CASSLEGVGADTQYF.

The chain employs TRBV24-1 and TRBJ2-1; weak D call: TRBD2 (5 bases). This CDR3 comprises 15 residues. From germline, CDR1 is KGHDR and CDR2 SFDVKD. V was cut by 1 base and J by 4 bases, with 10 bases left in between. The DNA of the CDR3 is TGTGCCACCAGTGATTTTCGCGGGCCATACAATGAGCAGTTCTTC. This encodes CATSDFRGPYNEQFF.

This clonotype has at least ten counts. The chain joins TRBV27 to TRBJ1-2, with 8 bases that match TRBD1. J lost 3 bases, V lost 2 bases, and 5 bases had no gene match. From germline, CDR1 is MNHEY and CDR2 SMNVEV (reference sequence). CDR3 length equals 15 residues. The CDR3 spells CASSLTGRGHYGYTF. In DNA form, the CDR3 reads TGTGCCAGCAGTTTAACGGGCAGGGGGCACTATGGCTACACCTTC.

The DNA for the CDR3 is TGCAGTGCTAGACCACAGCGGGACCCCCCAGATACGCAGTATTTT. It specifies CSARPQRDPPDTQYF. The chain joins TRBV20-1 to TRBJ2-3, with TRBD2 matching 7 bases. The V and J ends lost 2 bases and 4 bases, in that order; junction bases with no gene match: 9. CDR3 length: 15 amino acids. Per the germline V gene, CDR1 is DFQATT and CDR2 is SNEGSKA (reference sequence).

Many counts were recorded for this clonotype. The CDR3 spells CASSTWDSYEQYF. The CDR3 DNA reads TGTGCCAGCAGCACGTGGGACTCCTACGAGCAGTACTTC. This chain uses TRBV7-9 with TRBJ2-7; no clear D gene. Per germline, CDR1 SEHNR and CDR2 FQNEAQ (reference sequence). CDR3 length equals 13 residues. V lost 5 bases to trimming and J lost 0 bases, with 8 bases between them.

The chain joins TRBV7-8 to TRBJ1-4; 7 bases match TRBD1. V lost 0 bases to trimming and J lost 7 bases; unmatched junction nucleotides: 8. The CDR3 is 16 amino acids. The germline V gene has CDR1 SGHVS and CDR2 FQNEAQ. The CDR3 loop is CASSLAVTGLGEKLFF. CDR3 DNA sequence: TGTGCCAGCAGCTTAGCTGTGACAGGGTTGGGTGAAAAACTGTTTTTT.

In its sample, this clonotype was seen a few times. The chain links TRBV6-5 to TRBJ1-4; D not resolved. The germline V gene has CDR1 MNHEY and CDR2 SVGAGI. The CDR3 is 14 amino acids. V gave up 4 bases and J gave up 4 bases, with 10 bases separating them. CDR3 nucleotides: TGTGCCAGCAGTTGGGCGGGTGGTAATGAAAAACTGTTTTTT. This translates into CASSWAGGNEKLFF.

Only a few counts were recorded for this clonotype. This rearrangement joins TRBV7-6 to TRBJ1-1; D remains ambiguous. V was cut by 1 base and J by 6 bases, with 9 bases left in between. Germline assignment: CDR1 SGHVS and CDR2 FNYEAQ. The CDR3 consists of 13 residues. CDR3 sequence (DNA): TGTGCCAGCAGCTTAGGAGACGGACCTGAAGCTTTCTTT. Translating it yields CASSLGDGPEAFF. The full variable domain, in which reference TRBV7-6 and TRBJ1-1 provide the parts outside the CDR3, is GAGVSQSPRYKVTKRGQDVALRCDPISGHVSLYWYRQALGQGPEFLTYFNYEAQQDKSGLPNDRFSAERPEGSISTLTIQRTEQRDSAMYRCASSLGDGPEAFFGQGTRLTVV.

This clonotype has a handful of counts. The CDR3, as DNA: TGTGCCAGCAACCGGGGGCGGTCTAGCGGGACTAGCACAGATACGCAGTATTTT. Residues: CASNRGRSSGTSTDTQYF. The chain carries TRBV6-2 or TRBV6-3 and TRBJ2-3, with 9 positions matching TRBD2. V lost 7 bases, J lost 0 bases, and 14 bases stayed unmatched. Germline V gene sequence: CDR1 MNHEY, CDR2 SVGEGT. CDR3 length equals 18 residues.

At least ten counts were recorded for this clonotype. The chain links TRBV30 to TRBJ2-5; 9 bases agree with TRBD2. The CDR3 runs 14 residues. Germline trimming cut 2 bases from V and 5 bases from J; bases unmatched to any gene: 6. The V gene's germline CDR1 is GTSNPN and CDR2 SVGIG (reference sequence). The CDR3 coding sequence is TGTGCCTGGAGTCAGGGACTAGCCGGGGAGACCCAGTACTTC. Translating gives CAWSQGLAGETQYF.

In its sample, this clonotype was seen a few times. The chain uses TRBV6-6 and TRBJ2-3; D remains ambiguous. Germline loops: CDR1 MNHNY, CDR2 SVGAGI (reference sequence). V was pared by 0 bases and J by 6 bases, with 4 bases between. This CDR3 is built from 12 residues. CDR3 region: CASSYSKDTQYF. The CDR3 nucleotides are TGTGCCAGCAGTTACTCGAAGGATACGCAGTATTTT.

The chain uses TRBV6-1 and TRBJ1-1, with D possibly TRBD1 on 6 matching bases. Trimming removed 3 bases at V and 1 base at J, with 18 bases between. In germline, CDR1 is MNHNS, CDR2 SASEGT. CDR3 length: 17 residues. CDR3 DNA sequence: TGTGCCAGCAGTGACCCTTTGAGTCAGGGGCCGAACACTGAAGCTTTCTTT. This gives the protein CASSDPLSQGPNTEAFF.

This clonotype was seen more than once but under ten times. This rearrangement joins TRBV6-1 to TRBJ1-2, with no clear D. The CDR3 consists of 13 residues. V lost 4 bases and J 2 bases, leaving 8 bases between the germline ends. CDR1 is MNHNS and CDR2 is SASEGT in the germline V gene. CDR3 nucleotides: TGTGCCAGCAGTGGAGAGGGAAACTATGGCTACACCTTC. It specifies CASSGEGNYGYTF.

The sample holds many counts of this clonotype. The gene calls are TRBV7-8 and TRBJ2-3; the match to TRBD2 covers 12 bases. V was pared by 2 bases and J by 4 bases, with 7 bases of the junction left unmatched. Germline lookup yields CDR1 SGHVS and CDR2 FQNEAQ. The CDR3 contains 17 residues. The CDR3 here is CASSLSLAGGRADTQYF. CDR3 coding DNA: TGTGCCAGCAGCTTAAGCCTAGCGGGGGGGAGGGCAGATACGCAGTATTTT.